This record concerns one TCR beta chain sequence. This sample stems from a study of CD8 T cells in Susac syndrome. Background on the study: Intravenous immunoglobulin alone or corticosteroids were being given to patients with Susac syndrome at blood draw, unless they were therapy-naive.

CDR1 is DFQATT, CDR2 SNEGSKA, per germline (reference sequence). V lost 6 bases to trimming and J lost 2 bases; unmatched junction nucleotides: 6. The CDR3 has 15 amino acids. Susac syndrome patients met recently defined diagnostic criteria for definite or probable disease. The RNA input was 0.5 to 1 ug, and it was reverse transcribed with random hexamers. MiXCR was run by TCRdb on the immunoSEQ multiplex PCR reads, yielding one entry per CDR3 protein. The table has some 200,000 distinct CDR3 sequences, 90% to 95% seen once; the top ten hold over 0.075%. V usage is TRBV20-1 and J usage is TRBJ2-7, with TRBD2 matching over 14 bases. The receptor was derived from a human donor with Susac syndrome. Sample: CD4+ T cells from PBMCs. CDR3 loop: CSAVGTSGSTYEQYF. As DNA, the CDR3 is TGCAGTGCAGTAGGGACTAGCGGGAGTACCTACGAGCAGTACTTC.